The table lists the clone carrying this T cell receptor beta chain with a few counts. The CDR3 is 13 amino acids. V dropped 0 bases and J dropped 7 bases, with 10 bases sitting between them. CDR1 SGDLS and CDR2 YYNGEE come from the germline V gene. The assay was immunoSEQ multiplex PCR, and TCRdb's table has in-frame clones only and misses some. The sample includes approximately 48,000 clones, roughly 86% seen only once; the top ten take 16%. Pretreatment and on-treatment samples were taken, numbering 1 to 8 per patient. The data originate from a study of PD-L1 blockade in urothelial cancer. As for the study in general: The analyses of blood took place 3 weeks (second dose) and 6 weeks after treatment start. T cells were recovered from blood samples at a median of 141,255.

The TCR originated in a man aged 55 to 70 with urothelial cancer. Source: PBMCs, taken around atezolizumab (anti-PD-L1) treatment. The rearrangement joins TRBV9 to TRBJ1-2; D uncertain. CDR3 amino acids: CASSVGASGGYTF. CDR3 coding DNA: TGTGCCAGCAGCGTAGGGGCGAGTGGTGGCTACACCTTC.